Listed below are T cell receptor beta chains from one sample, sequenced in a study of breast tumors, draining lymph nodes, adjacent tissues. TCRdb re-called the multiplex PCR reads with MiXCR, one entry per CDR3 protein. The sample records about 110,000 distinct CDR3 sequences, roughly 29% being singletons. The source material was axillary lymph node tissue. The source of these receptors is a female donor with breast cancer. Some clones in this sample may be carry-over from other donors' samples. Both conserved end residues are part of each CDR3. The order of the fields is J gene, clone size, D gene, V gene, CDR3 protein, CDR3 DNA. The D gene is left open where the match is weak. The size entry is marked missing in some rows and otherwise reads once, few, many or a size class.

>TRBJ2-1|once|TRBD2|TRBV29-1
CSVEERRLAPCNEQFF
TGCAGCGTTGAAGAAAGGAGACTAGCGCCCTGCAATGAGCAGTTCTTC
>TRBJ2-5|many|TRBD1|TRBV7-9
CASSPRTGGKKETQYF
TGTGCCAGCAGCCCCAGGACAGGGGGGAAGAAAGAGACCCAGTACTTC
>TRBJ1-4|-|TRBD1|TRBV9
CASSARDRINERLLF
TGTGCCAGCAGCGCTCGGGACAGGATTAATGAAAGACTGCTTTTT
>TRBJ1-4|many|-|TRBV9
CASSVGGNEKLFF
TGTGCCAGCAGCGTGGGGGGTAATGAAAAACTGTTTTTT
>TRBJ2-1|-|TRBD1|TRBV7-9
CASSYRQGWHEQFF
TGTGCCAGCAGCTACCGACAGGGTTGGCATGAGCAGTTCTTC
>TRBJ2-1|-|-|TRBV19
CASSLLGNEQFF
TGTGCCAGTAGTCTGCTTGGGAATGAGCAGTTCTTC
>TRBJ2-1|many|-|TRBV6-5
CASSYGLVEVNEQFF
TGTGCCAGCAGTTACGGCCTAGTTGAGGTGAATGAGCAGTTCTTC
>TRBJ1-2|many|-|TRBV29-1
CSVGEKGHGYTF
TGCAGCGTTGGGGAGAAGGGACACGGCTACACCTTC
>TRBJ2-7|many|TRBD2|TRBV20-1
CSATTSGSKYEQYF
TGCAGTGCTACAACTAGCGGGAGTAAGTACGAGCAGTACTTC
>TRBJ2-7|many|TRBD1|TRBV5-6
CASSQGQGYYEQYF
TGTGCCAGCAGCCAGGGACAGGGATACTACGAGCAGTACTTC
>TRBJ2-2|-|TRBD2|TRBV12-3/TRBV12-4
CASSSSGTSIGELFF
TGTGCCAGCAGTTCGTCGGGGACTAGCATAGGCGAGCTGTTTTTT
>TRBJ2-2|many|TRBD2|TRBV5-1
CASSLGLAGLTGELFF
TGCGCCAGCAGCCTGGGACTAGCGGGACTCACCGGGGAGCTGTTTTTT
>TRBJ1-2|many|-|TRBV6-6
CASSDSYGYTF
TGTGCCAGCAGTGACAGCTATGGCTACACCTTC
>TRBJ1-2|many|-|TRBV6-7
CASSCNDSGPLGEYGYTF
TGTGCCAGCAGTTGTAATGACAGCGGGCCTCTTGGGGAATATGGCTACACCTTC
>TRBJ1-2|many|-|TRBV20-1
CSARRGDRHGYTF
TGCAGTGCGAGAAGGGGGGACCGCCATGGCTACACCTTC
>TRBJ1-2|-|-|TRBV2
CASSEGQNSGNTF
TGTGCCAGCAGTGAAGGTCAGAACTCTGGAAACACCTTC
>TRBJ2-3|many|-|TRBV29-1
CSVEGLHTQYF
TGCAGCGTTGAGGGCCTACATACGCAGTATTTT
>TRBJ1-2|many|-|TRBV9
CASSVATGQGYYGYTF
TGTGCCAGCAGCGTAGCTACGGGACAAGGGTACTATGGCTACACCTTC
>TRBJ1-3|-|TRBD1|TRBV7-9
CASSWGDSSGNTIYF
TGTGCCAGCAGTTGGGGGGACAGCTCTGGAAACACCATATATTTT
>TRBJ2-5|-|-|TRBV20-1
CSANPGNQPQYF
TGCAGTGCTAACCCAGGGAATCAGCCCCAGTACTTC
>TRBJ1-3|many|-|TRBV3-1
CASSQDQRNTIYF
TGTGCCAGCAGCCAAGATCAAAGAAACACCATATATTTT
>TRBJ2-5|many|-|TRBV5-6
CASSLGDTPWETQYF
TGTGCCAGCAGCTTGGGGGACACGCCCTGGGAGACCCAGTACTTC
>TRBJ1-2|-|-|TRBV5-1
CASRRGTYGHPF
TGCGCCAGCAGGCGCGGAACGTATGGCCACCCCTTC
>TRBJ2-2|-|-|TRBV4-1
CASSPPGASNTGELFF
TGCGCCAGCAGCCCCCCCGGGGCATCGAACACCGGGGAGCTGTTTTTT
>TRBJ2-5|many|TRBD2|TRBV5-1
CASSLAYRSGGAQETQYF
TGCGCCAGCAGCTTGGCCTACCGGAGCGGGGGGGCTCAAGAGACCCAGTACTTC
>TRBJ1-6|many|-|TRBV7-9
CASSSTGDNSPLHF
TGTGCCAGCAGCTCGACTGGGGATAATTCACCCCTCCACTTT
>TRBJ1-5|many|TRBD1|TRBV12-3/TRBV12-4
CASSPDRGGNQPQHF
TGTGCCAGCAGTCCGGACAGGGGAGGCAATCAGCCCCAGCATTTT
>TRBJ2-1|many|-|TRBV4-3
CASSPAGNEQFF
TGCGCCAGCAGCCCAGCTGGTAATGAGCAGTTCTTC